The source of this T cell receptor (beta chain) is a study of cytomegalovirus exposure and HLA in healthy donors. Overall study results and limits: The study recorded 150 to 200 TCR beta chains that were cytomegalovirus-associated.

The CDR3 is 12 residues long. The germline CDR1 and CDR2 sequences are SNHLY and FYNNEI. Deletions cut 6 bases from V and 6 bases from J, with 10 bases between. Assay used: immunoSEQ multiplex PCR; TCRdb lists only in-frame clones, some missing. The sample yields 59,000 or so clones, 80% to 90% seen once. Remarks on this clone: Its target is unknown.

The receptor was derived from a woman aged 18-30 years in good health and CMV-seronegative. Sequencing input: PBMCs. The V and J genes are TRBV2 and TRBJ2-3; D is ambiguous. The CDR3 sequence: CASSRGADTQYF. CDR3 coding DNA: TGTGCCAGCAGCCGCGGCGCGGATACGCAGTATTTT.